This passage covers 30 T cell receptor beta chains from one sample sequenced in a study of T cells in Graves' hyperthyroidism and ophthalmopathy (dated by TCRdb to the late 2010s). Library preparation was by multiplex PCR. Sequencing relied on an Illumina HiSeq 2000. The TCR beta CDR3 regions were amplified from the RNA transcripts. A first-round RT-PCR of the TCR CDR3 used the HTBI primer set with the Qiagen OneStep RT-PCR kit. Through fastp at Q25 and MiXCR, TCRdb rebuilt clones from the public reads, retaining in-frame beta chains. A single entry per CDR3 protein holds the most common genes and DNA from its merged rows. The sample records hundreds of thousands of distinct CDR3 sequences, around 13% of which are singletons. Clones ranked in the top ten supply roughly 10% of the sample. The sequencing input was blood. The receptors were sampled from a woman under 30 with Graves' hyperthyroidism.

The sample holds many counts of this clonotype. This chain uses TRBV2 with TRBJ2-2, with D possibly TRBD1 on 6 matching bases. CDR1 and CDR2 (germline): SNHLY, FYNNEI. CDR3 length: 15 amino acids. Trimming stripped 4 bases from V and 0 bases from J, with 9 bases between. The CDR3, as DNA: TGTGCCAGCAGTGCGCAGGGGACGAACACCGGGGAGCTGTTTTTT. This codes for CASSAQGTNTGELFF.

Ten or more counts support this clonotype. This chain joins TRBV6-1 and TRBJ2-1; 10 bases line up with TRBD2. V gave up 1 base and J gave up 8 bases; unmatched junction bases: 8. The CDR3 runs to 16 residues. Germline V gives CDR1 MNHNS, CDR2 SASEGT. CDR3 amino acids: CASSEDPAGGWDEQFF. CDR3 in DNA: TGTGCCAGCAGTGAAGACCCAGCGGGAGGGTGGGATGAGCAGTTCTTC.

This clonotype was seen a handful of times. This chain uses TRBV4-1 with TRBJ2-1; 11 bases are a match to TRBD2. The CDR3 sequence is 18 residues long. Trimming cost V 0 bases and J 3 bases; bases outside gene matches: 7. Germline CDR1 and CDR2: MGHRA and YSYEKL. CDR3 DNA sequence: TGCGCCAGCAGCCAAGAAGGGACTAGCGGAGCCTACTACAATGAGCAGTTCTTC. This encodes CASSQEGTSGAYYNEQFF.

This clonotype was observed a handful of times. This sequence joins TRBV29-1 and TRBJ2-1; 9 positions match TRBD1. The CDR3 extends over 11 amino acids. With 6 bases clipped from V and 7 bases from J, the junction kept 1 base outside the gene matches. Germline V gives CDR1 SQVTM, CDR2 ANQGSEA. The CDR3 sequence is CSVGTGNEQFF. Here the CDR3 DNA reads TGCAGCGTCGGGACAGGGAATGAGCAGTTCTTC.

The table lists this clonotype with many counts. The rearrangement links TRBV11-2 to TRBJ1-5, with 7 bases that match TRBD1. V trimming: 5 bases; J trimming: 6 bases; junction bases outside the gene matches: 4. The CDR3 is 13 amino acids. Germline CDR1 reads SGHAT; CDR2 reads FQNNGV. CDR3 bases: TGTGCCAGCAGCCCTGACAGGGCTCAGCCCCAGCATTTT. It translates to CASSPDRAQPQHF. The full variable domain, rest sourced from reference TRBV11-2 and TRBJ1-5, is EAGVAQSPRYKIIEKRQSVAFWCNPISGHATLYWYQQILGQGPKLLIQFQNNGVVDDSQLPKDRFSAERLKGVDSTLKIQPAKLEDSAVYLCASSPDRAQPQHFGDGTRLSIL.

This clonotype was counted a few times. CDR3 protein: CASSMSGVSYNEQFF. The DNA for the CDR3 is TGTGCCAGTAGCATGAGCGGAGTCTCCTACAATGAGCAGTTCTTC. The chain recombines TRBV7-2 with TRBJ2-1, with D possibly being TRBD2 (5 bases). Trimming took 9 bases from V and 0 from J, leaving 15 bases between them. The length of the CDR3 is 15 residues. Germline V lookup: CDR1 SGHTA, CDR2 FQGNSA. Full variable domain (remainder filled in from reference TRBV7-2 and TRBJ2-1): GAGVSQSPSNKVTEKGKDVELRCDPISGHTALYWYRQSLGQGLEFLIYFQGNSAPDKSGLPSDRFSAERTGGSVSTLTIQRTQQEDSAVYLCASSMSGVSYNEQFFGPGTRLTVL.

V is TRBV12-3 or TRBV12-4 and J is TRBJ2-6; D may be TRBD1 or TRBD2 (5 bases each). This CDR3 is built from 16 residues. The germline V and J ends were trimmed by 7 bases and 0 bases, with 13 bases remaining between them. The CDR3 sequence is CASTDRGSSGANVLTF. DNA for the CDR3: TGTGCCAGCACTGACAGAGGGAGCTCTGGGGCCAACGTCCTGACTTTC.

This clonotype came up many times. The genes are TRBV7-2 and TRBJ1-1, with 9 positions matching TRBD1. CDR3 length: 15 residues. In germline, CDR1 is SGHTA, CDR2 FQGNSA. Losses at the gene ends were 3 bases for V and 0 bases for J; bases not matched to a gene: 2. DNA for the CDR3: TGTGCCAGCAGCTTTGGGACAGGGTTGAACACTGAAGCTTTCTTT. It specifies CASSFGTGLNTEAFF.

Only a few counts were recorded for this clonotype. This chain connects TRBV5-1 to TRBJ2-1; TRBD2 aligns across 7 bases. This CDR3 is 15 amino acids long. V shed 6 bases and J 0 bases; nucleotides not matched to a gene: 6. In germline, CDR1 is SGHRS, CDR2 YFSETQ. The CDR3 sequence is CASTSGRSSYNEQFF. DNA of the CDR3: TGCGCCAGCACCTCCGGGAGGTCCTCCTACAATGAGCAGTTCTTC.

This clonotype appeared many times. The CDR3 region has the DNA TGTGCCAGCAGCCCCCATCCTGGGACTAGCGTTTCCTACAATGAGCAGTTCTTC. Translated: CASSPHPGTSVSYNEQFF. The chain carries TRBV7-2 and TRBJ2-1; 10 bases are a match to TRBD2. This CDR3 contains 18 residues. V lost 5 bases, J lost 1 base, and 11 bases stayed unmatched. Germline assignment: CDR1 SGHTA and CDR2 FQGNSA.

This clonotype was seen repeatedly, ten times or more. The chain couples TRBV20-1 to TRBJ2-5; possibly TRBD2 for D (5 bases). The V and J ends lost 1 base and 2 bases respectively, with 11 bases between them. The CDR3 is 14 residues long. Germline CDR1 DFQATT, CDR2 SNEGSKA (reference sequence). In nucleotides, the CDR3 is TGCAGTGCTAGAGTTGGCGAGGGTCAAGAGACCCAGTACTTC. This translates into CSARVGEGQETQYF.

This clonotype came up many times. The chain recombines TRBV28 with TRBJ2-1, with TRBD2 matching over 7 bases. Germline V CDR1 and CDR2: MDHEN, SYDVKM. Germline trimming cut 6 bases from V and 0 bases from J; bases unmatched to any gene: 5. This CDR3 has 15 residues. This CDR3 is CASSPGTTSYNEQFF. The CDR3 DNA is TGTGCCAGCAGCCCCGGGACTACCTCCTACAATGAGCAGTTCTTC. The variable domain in full, completed from reference TRBV28 and TRBJ2-1, reads DVKVTQSSRYLVKRTGEKVFLECVQDMDHENMFWYRQDPGLGLRLIYFSYDVKMKEKGDIPEGYSVSREKKERFSLILESASTNQTSMYLCASSPGTTSYNEQFFGPGTRLTVL.

The chain links TRBV15 to TRBJ1-2, with D perhaps TRBD1 (6 bases). Between the trimmed V and J ends, which lost 1 base and 8 bases, there was a span of 23 bases. Looked up from germline, CDR1 is LNHNV and CDR2 is YYDKDF (reference sequence). The CDR3 covers 17 residues. Here the CDR3 DNA reads TGTGCCACCAGCAGAGCCCTCCACCTTCAGGGGCAGTACGGCTACACCTTC. Encoded protein: CATSRALHLQGQYGYTF.

This clonotype was observed at least ten times. The chain has TRBV12-3 or TRBV12-4 and TRBJ1-1; D unclear. Trimming stripped 3 bases from V and 0 bases from J, with 8 bases between. This CDR3 contains 14 residues. Written as DNA, the CDR3 is TGTGCCAGCAGTTTGCCGGGGATGAACACTGAAGCTTTCTTT. It is translated as CASSLPGMNTEAFF.

A remark on this clonotype: It may be a read error: a sequence one base away is much more abundant. V and J are TRBV5-8 and TRBJ2-7; TRBD1 agrees at 7 bases. The J call is uncertain, as TRBJ2-1 better fits the DNA end. The germline V gene has CDR1 SGHTS and CDR2 YDEGEE. This CDR3 spans 15 amino acids. CDR3 DNA: TGTGCCAGCAGCTTGAGGACAGGTTATACCTACGAGCAGTTCTTC. This translates into CASSLRTGYTYEQFF.

Concerning this clonotype itself: A much larger clone differs from this one at a single base, so this may be a read error. V gene TRBV10-3 combines with J gene TRBJ2-7, with 7 nucleotides matching TRBD1. The tail of the sequence fits TRBJ2-1 better, so the J call may be wrong. This CDR3 comprises 16 residues. Germline V gene lookup returns CDR1 ENHRY and CDR2 SYGVKD. CDR3 amino acids: CAISESKWDRAYEQFF. The CDR3 DNA reads as TGTGCCATCAGTGAGTCGAAGTGGGACAGAGCCTACGAGCAGTTCTTC.

In this sample, this clonotype turned up once. The V gene is TRBV10-2, the J gene TRBJ2-2, with a weak D call TRBD2 (6 bases). This CDR3 region has 16 residues. The ends were cut back, 3 bases at V and 1 base at J, with 12 bases in the middle. The germline V gene has CDR1 WSHSY and CDR2 SAAADI. The CDR3 region is CASSDPNGRNTGELFF. In DNA form, the CDR3 reads TGCGCCAGCAGTGACCCCAACGGGAGGAACACCGGGGAGCTGTTTTTT.

This clonotype showed up just a few times. CDR3 nucleotide sequence: TGCGCCAGCAGCCAAGATCCGGGCCTGGTCGGGGAGCTGTTTTTT. Translated: CASSQDPGLVGELFF. This sequence joins TRBV4-1 and TRBJ2-2, with D unresolved. The CDR3 contains 15 residues. The germline CDR1 and CDR2 sequences are MGHRA and YSYEKL. V lost 0 bases and J lost 7, with 12 bases in between.

The rearrangement links TRBV3-1 to TRBJ1-1; 10 positions match TRBD1. V was clipped by 1 base and J by 10 bases; unmatched bases: 9. Germline V gene data show CDR1 as LGHDT and CDR2 as YNNKEL (reference sequence). The CDR3 has 15 amino acids. The CDR3 reads CASSQGQGATGGAFF. DNA for the CDR3: TGTGCCAGCAGCCAAGGACAGGGGGCCACAGGGGGAGCTTTCTTT.

This clonotype has at least ten counts. This chain links TRBV12-3 or TRBV12-4 with TRBJ2-5; TRBD2 aligns across 8 bases. The V and J ends lost 6 bases and 4 bases, in that order; junction bases with no gene match: 13. The CDR3 spans 16 residues. The CDR3 here is CASSPLGLVGGETQYF. DNA for the CDR3: TGTGCCAGCAGCCCCTTGGGACTAGTGGGCGGAGAGACCCAGTACTTC.

This clonotype was counted at least ten times. This chain connects TRBV4-1 to TRBJ2-5; 8 nucleotides agree with TRBD1. The trim removed 5 bases at V and 5 bases at J, leaving 13 bases unmatched. Looked up from germline, CDR1 is MGHRA and CDR2 is YSYEKL. The CDR3 contains 16 residues. CDR3: CASSSRTTGVEETQYF. CDR3 DNA sequence: TGCGCCAGCAGCTCTCGAACGACAGGGGTTGAGGAGACCCAGTACTTC.

This clonotype has more than one count but fewer than ten. V gene TRBV11-2 combines with J gene TRBJ2-2; D gene ambiguous. This CDR3 has 12 amino acids. Germline V gives CDR1 SGHAT, CDR2 FQNNGV. Trimming removed 8 bases from V and 4 bases from J, with 8 bases in between. The CDR3 sequence: CASLGTTGELFF. The CDR3 nucleotides are TGTGCCAGCTTAGGAACCACCGGGGAGCTGTTTTTT.

The rearrangement links TRBV6-2 or TRBV6-3 to TRBJ2-4; TRBD1 might be the D (5 bases). The germline CDR1 and CDR2 sequences are MNHEY and SVGEGT. V was pared by 5 bases and J by 1 base, with 15 bases between. The CDR3 sequence is 16 residues long. CDR3 nucleotide sequence: TGTGCCAGCAGTCGAAGACAGACGCTGGCCAAAAACATTCAGTACTTC. Translation: CASSRRQTLAKNIQYF.

There are many counts of this clonotype. As DNA, the CDR3 is TGTGCCAGCAGGCCAACAGGGGGAGGATATGGCTACACCTTC. It is translated as CASRPTGGGYGYTF. The J gene is TRBJ1-2, the V gene TRBV28, with 8 bases fitting TRBD1. CDR3 length equals 14 residues. Losses at the gene ends were 6 bases for V and 5 bases for J; bases not matched to a gene: 8. Germline V gene sequence: CDR1 MDHEN, CDR2 SYDVKM.

In its sample, this clonotype was seen many times. The chain uses TRBV7-9 and TRBJ2-1; 7 bases are shared with TRBD2. V lost 11 bases to trimming and J lost 8 bases; unmatched junction nucleotides: 9. The CDR3 consists of 12 residues. Per the germline V gene, CDR1 is SEHNR and CDR2 is FQNEAQ (reference sequence). The CDR3 loop is CADGRESDEQFF. In DNA, the CDR3 is TGTGCCGACGGGCGGGAGAGCGATGAGCAGTTCTTC.

The chain couples TRBV27 to TRBJ2-3; 11 bases agree with TRBD2. The V gene's germline CDR1 is MNHEY and CDR2 SMNVEV (reference sequence). V shed 2 bases, J shed 6 bases, and the junction held 4 bases outside the gene matches. This CDR3 region has 15 residues. CDR3 sequence (DNA): TGTGCCAGCAGTTTAATAGCGGGAGGGCTGGATACGCAGTATTTT. It translates to CASSLIAGGLDTQYF.

This sequence joins TRBV6-1 and TRBJ2-2, with a possible D match to TRBD2 (6 bases). Germline CDR1 is MNHNS and CDR2 is SASEGT. CDR3 size: 15 residues. V lost 11 bases and J 1 base, leaving 17 bases between the germline ends. The CDR3 region has the DNA TGTGCCGGCGGTAAAGGAGGGGAGAACACCGGGGAGCTGTTTTTT. Protein: CAGGKGGENTGELFF.

The chain joins TRBV19 to TRBJ2-7; 10 nucleotides match TRBD2. The V segment lost 3 bases and the J segment 4 bases; nucleotides outside the gene matches: 6. CDR1 and CDR2 (germline): LNHDA, SQIVND (reference sequence). This CDR3 is built from 15 residues. CDR3 bases: TGTGCCAGTAGTATTGTGGCTAGCGGGAGTTACGAGCAGTACTTC. Protein product: CASSIVASGSYEQYF.

Many counts were recorded for this clonotype. J is TRBJ2-1 and V is TRBV6-5, with 8 bases fitting TRBD2. V gave up 2 bases and J gave up 7 bases; unmatched junction bases: 7. The CDR3 covers 15 residues. Germline V gene data show CDR1 as MNHEY and CDR2 as SVGAGI. The chain's CDR3 is CASSYGREGGNEQFF. Here the CDR3 DNA reads TGTGCCAGCAGTTACGGACGGGAGGGCGGAAATGAGCAGTTCTTC.

The DNA for the CDR3 is TGTGCCAGCAGTCCGCCAAAAGGGGACAGGGCTGCGGGAGGGCCGCGCAATGAGCAGTTCTTC. Protein: CASSPPKGDRAAGGPRNEQFF. The chain combines TRBV25-1 with TRBJ2-1; D may be TRBD1 or TRBD2 (9 bases each). Germline-derived CDR1 and CDR2 are MGHDK and SYGVNS. The V end was cut by 5 bases, the J end by 6 bases, with 35 bases between. CDR3 length: 21 residues.